These T cell receptor beta chains were read from a single sample in a study of human T cells and chemical hapten exposure. TCRdb itself ran the RACE reads through MiXCR, one entry per CDR3 protein. This table holds approximately 90,000 distinct CDR3 sequences, approximately 9% found once. This material consisted of whole blood, taken in connection with sensitization to the hapten diphenylcyclopropenone (DPC). These receptors originate from a man aged 35 to 55 with alopecia areata. Some clones in this sample may be carry-over from other donors' samples. The conserved cysteine and the conserved F or W are not part of the CDR3 here. The D gene is left open where the match is weak.

v_gene,d_gene,j_gene,CDR3aa
TRBV20-1,.,TRBJ1-4,SANVGASNEKLF
TRBV5-4,TRBD1,TRBJ1-3,ASSVGQGTIY
TRBV30,TRBD2,TRBJ2-1,AWSVSGGRNEQF
TRBV6-5,TRBD2,TRBJ2-5,ASSPILGGGKETQY
TRBV6-5,TRBD1,TRBJ1-6,ASSFDRAYNSPLH
TRBV9,.,TRBJ1-3,ASSVNERNTIY
TRBV20-1,TRBD1,TRBJ1-4,SAPWTGGYSSGEKLF
TRBV29-1,TRBD1,TRBJ2-7,SAWTGGRLGNYEQY
TRBV10-3,TRBD2,TRBJ2-7,AINSGGGYEQY
TRBV7-7,.,TRBJ2-5,ASSLGGRQETQY
TRBV10-3,.,TRBJ2-2,AITGQNTGELF
TRBV29-1,.,TRBJ2-7,SVEDQDSSAPYEQY
TRBV5-1,TRBD1,TRBJ2-3,ASSLFPGGGTDTQY
TRBV18,TRBD2,TRBJ2-7,ASSVTSGHSSYEQY
TRBV11-3,.,TRBJ2-1,ASSLVASEQF